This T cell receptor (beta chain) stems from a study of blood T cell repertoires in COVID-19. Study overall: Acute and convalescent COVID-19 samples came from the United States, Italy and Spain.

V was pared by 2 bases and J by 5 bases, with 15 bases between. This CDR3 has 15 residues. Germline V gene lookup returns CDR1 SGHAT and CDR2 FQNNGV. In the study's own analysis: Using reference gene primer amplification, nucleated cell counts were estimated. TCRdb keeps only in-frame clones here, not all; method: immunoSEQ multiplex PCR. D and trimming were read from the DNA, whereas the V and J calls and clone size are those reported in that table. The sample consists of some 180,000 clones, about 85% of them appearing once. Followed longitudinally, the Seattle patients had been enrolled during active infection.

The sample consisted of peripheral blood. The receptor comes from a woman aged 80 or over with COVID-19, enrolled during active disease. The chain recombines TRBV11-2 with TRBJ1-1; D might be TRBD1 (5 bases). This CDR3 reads CASSLLGEGSTEAFF. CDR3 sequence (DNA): TGTGCCAGCAGCTTATTAGGGGAGGGGAGTACTGAAGCTTTCTTT. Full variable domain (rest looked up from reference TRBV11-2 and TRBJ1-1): EAGVAQSPRYKIIEKRQSVAFWCNPISGHATLYWYQQILGQGPKLLIQFQNNGVVDDSQLPKDRFSAERLKGVDSTLKIQPAKLEDSAVYLCASSLLGEGSTEAFFGQGTRLTVV.